A selection of T cell receptor beta chains follows, all from one sample in a study of T cell responses to AZD1222 COVID-19 vaccine. Profiling relied on immunoSEQ multiplex PCR, and the TCRdb table lists in-frame clones only, not all of them. The sample includes fewer than 85,000 clones, roughly 87% of them seen just once. The material sequenced was peripheral blood, taken 28 days after the second AZD1222 dose. These receptors all come from an adult who received the AZD1222 COVID-19 vaccine. Both conserved end residues are part of each CDR3. The D gene is left open where the match is weak. Expanded clones get a size class; other rows say once, few or many, or leave the size out.

>NA|TRBV19|15|NA|TRBJ1-3
CASSPTGPSGNTIYF
TGTGCCAGTAGTCCCACAGGGCCCTCTGGAAACACCATATATTTT
>once|TRBV5-6|12|NA|TRBJ2-1
CASSWRYNEQFF
TGTGCCAGCAGCTGGAGGTACAATGAGCAGTTCTTC
>NA|TRBV7-3|16|TRBD2|TRBJ2-2
CASSLTGSGQTGELFF
TGTGCCAGCAGCTTAACGGGTAGCGGGCAGACCGGGGAGCTGTTTTTT
>NA|TRBV24-1|13|NA|TRBJ1-2
CATSIADGYGYTF
TGTGCCACCAGTATAGCGGACGGCTATGGCTACACCTTC
>NA|TRBV5-6|16|TRBD1|TRBJ1-2
CASSYSLKQGAAGYTF
TGTGCCAGCAGCTACTCGCTGAAGCAGGGGGCGGCTGGCTACACCTTC
>NA|TRBV6-6|13|TRBD1|TRBJ1-2
CASSYSGQPGYTF
TGTGCCAGCAGTTACTCGGGACAGCCTGGCTACACCTTC
>NA|TRBV5-1|13|NA|TRBJ1-3
CASSSLTGNTIYF
TGCGCCAGCAGCTCCCTAACTGGAAACACCATATATTTT
>NA|TRBV12-3/TRBV12-4|13|NA|TRBJ1-2
CASSPGSVYGYTF
TGTGCCAGCAGCCCCGGATCAGTCTATGGCTACACCTTC
>NA|TRBV18|18|TRBD1|TRBJ1-1
CASSPLTGEGLIRTEAFF
TGTGCCAGCTCACCGCTCACAGGGGAAGGGTTAATTCGCACTGAAGCTTTCTTT
>NA|TRBV19|13|NA|TRBJ1-6
CASSMQGSSPLHF
TGTGCCAGTAGTATGCAAGGTTCTTCACCCCTCCACTTT
>NA|TRBV11-2|15|NA|TRBJ1-3
CASSLEGTGRNTIYF
TGTGCCAGCAGCTTAGAGGGGACGGGTAGAAACACCATATATTTT
>few|TRBV27|18|NA|TRBJ1-5
CASSPRRELFNSNQPQHF
TGTGCCAGCAGCCCTCGCCGGGAATTGTTTAATAGCAATCAGCCCCAGCATTTT
>NA|TRBV19|16|TRBD2|TRBJ2-3
CASKTSGAASTDTQYF
TGTGCCAGTAAGACTAGCGGGGCTGCTAGCACAGATACGCAGTATTTT
>NA|TRBV27|11|NA|TRBJ2-7
CASSLGRKQYF
TGTGCCAGCAGTTTGGGGCGGAAGCAGTACTTC
>NA|TRBV21-1|15|NA|TRBJ1-2
CASTLRGRPNYGYTF
TGTGCCAGCACCCTAAGGGGCAGGCCTAACTATGGCTACACCTTC
>NA|TRBV5-6|13|NA|TRBJ2-5
CASSLQGGETQYF
TGTGCCAGCAGCTTACAGGGAGGAGAGACCCAGTACTTC
>NA|TRBV29-1|13|NA|TRBJ2-7
CSVEGGFPYEQYF
TGCAGCGTAGAAGGAGGGTTCCCCTACGAGCAGTACTTC
>NA|TRBV9|15|TRBD1|TRBJ1-5
CASSVEVGGVQPQHF
TGTGCCAGCAGCGTAGAGGTAGGGGGCGTTCAGCCCCAGCATTTT
>NA|TRBV6-4|15|NA|TRBJ2-2
CASSDRGDFTGELFF
TGTGCCAGCAGTGACAGGGGAGATTTCACCGGGGAGCTGTTTTTT
>few|TRBV10-1|14|TRBD2|TRBJ2-7
CASSSGTRDYEQYF
TGCGCCAGCAGCTCCGGGACTAGGGACTACGAGCAGTACTTC
>NA|TRBV7-9|14|TRBD2|TRBJ2-1
CASSLLAGAVEQFF
TGTGCCAGCAGCTTACTAGCGGGAGCAGTTGAGCAGTTCTTC
>NA|TRBV18|13|TRBD1|TRBJ1-6
CASSPQGDSPLHF
TGTGCCAGCTCACCTCAGGGGGACTCACCCCTCCACTTT
>NA|TRBV7-2|16|TRBD2|TRBJ2-1
CASSLTRLAVYNEQFF
TGTGCCAGCAGCTTAACGCGGCTAGCGGTCTACAATGAGCAGTTCTTC
>few|TRBV19|15|TRBD1|TRBJ1-1
CASSSRQGMNTEAFF
TGTGCCAGTAGCTCTCGACAGGGAATGAACACTGAAGCTTTCTTT
>NA|TRBV7-2|15|NA|TRBJ2-1
CASSLAIGTHNEQFF
TGTGCCAGCAGCTTAGCGATCGGCACCCACAATGAGCAGTTCTTC
>NA|TRBV18|14|NA|TRBJ1-1
CASSDGGGNTEAFF
TGTGCCAGCTCTGATGGTGGGGGTAACACTGAAGCTTTCTTT
>NA|TRBV9|12|NA|TRBJ1-3
CASSVRRGTIYF
TGTGCCAGCAGCGTCAGAAGGGGCACCATATATTTT
>few|TRBV6-5|14|NA|TRBJ2-5
CATRPQTSQETQYF
TGTGCCACCAGGCCCCAAACTAGTCAAGAGACCCAGTACTTC
>NA|TRBV18|13|NA|TRBJ1-4
CASSWGENEKLFF
TGTGCCAGCTCCTGGGGGGAGAATGAAAAACTGTTTTTT
>NA|TRBV24-1|15|NA|TRBJ2-1
CATSESHRDNNEQFF
TGTGCCACCAGTGAATCTCACCGGGATAACAATGAGCAGTTCTTC
>NA|TRBV12-3/TRBV12-4|13|TRBD1|TRBJ1-6
CASRGQGHSPLHF
TGTGCCAGCAGAGGACAGGGGCATTCACCCCTCCACTTT
>NA|TRBV5-6|16|NA|TRBJ1-4
CASSLSGARTNEKLFF
TGTGCCAGCAGCTTGTCAGGGGCGAGAACTAATGAAAAACTGTTTTTT
>NA|TRBV3-1/TRBV3-2|15|NA|TRBJ1-4
CASSPPSVADEKLFF
TGTGCCAGCAGCCCACCCTCGGTCGCGGATGAAAAACTGTTTTTT
>NA|TRBV5-4|15|NA|TRBJ2-1
CASSSIASSYNEQFF
TGTGCCAGCAGCTCTATAGCGTCTTCCTACAATGAGCAGTTCTTC
>NA|TRBV7-2|18|TRBD2|TRBJ2-2
CASSSGTSGRGRLGELFF
TGTGCCAGCAGCTCCGGGACTAGCGGGAGGGGGCGCCTCGGGGAGCTGTTTTTT
>NA|TRBV2|14|NA|TRBJ2-5
CASSRTGLTKTQYF
TGTGCCAGCAGCCGAACAGGGCTTACGAAGACCCAGTACTTC
>few|TRBV6-5|11|NA|TRBJ1-1
CASSFQGEAFF
TGTGCCAGCAGTTTTCAGGGAGAAGCTTTCTTT
>few|TRBV19|16|NA|TRBJ2-6
CASSITPGSGANVLTF
TGTGCCAGTAGTATAACTCCAGGGTCTGGGGCCAACGTCCTGACTTTC
>NA|TRBV7-8|14|NA|TRBJ1-5
CASNQGGPNQPQHF
TGTGCCAGCAACCAGGGTGGACCAAATCAGCCCCAGCATTTT
>few|TRBV11-2|15|NA|TRBJ2-5
CASSTRQEFQETQYF
TGTGCCAGCAGCACGCGACAGGAATTCCAAGAGACCCAGTACTTC
>once|TRBV5-1|13|TRBD1|TRBJ2-7
CASSLGQGDEQYF
TGCGCCAGCAGCTTGGGACAGGGCGACGAGCAGTACTTC
>NA|TRBV7-3|15|NA|TRBJ2-2
CASSLSHGNTGELFF
TGTGCCAGCAGCTTATCACACGGGAACACCGGGGAGCTGTTTTTT
>NA|TRBV2|15|NA|TRBJ1-1
CASSGWDGANTEAFF
TGTGCCAGCAGCGGGTGGGACGGGGCGAACACTGAAGCTTTCTTT
>NA|TRBV30|13|NA|TRBJ1-5
CAWSGVGGQPQHF
TGTGCCTGGAGTGGGGTAGGAGGCCAGCCCCAGCATTTT
>NA|TRBV9|13|TRBD2|TRBJ2-5
CASSRTGGETQYF
TGTGCCAGCAGCCGGACGGGAGGGGAGACCCAGTACTTC
>NA|TRBV5-6|13|NA|TRBJ2-1
CASSFITSGELFF
TGTGCCAGCAGCTTTATTACCAGCGGCGAGCTGTTCTTC
>NA|TRBV3-1/TRBV3-2|17|NA|TRBJ2-4
CASSQDIGVLAKNIQYF
TGTGCCAGCAGCCAAGATATCGGGGTCTTAGCCAAAAACATTCAGTACTTC
>NA|TRBV18|15|NA|TRBJ1-5
CASSPGRESNQPQHF
TGTGCCAGCTCACCGGGAAGGGAAAGCAATCAGCCCCAGCATTTT
>NA|TRBV3-1/TRBV3-2|19|NA|TRBJ2-3
CASSQDNRLMATSTDTQYF
TGTGCCAGCAGCCAAGATAACCGACTAATGGCTACTAGCACAGATACGCAGTATTTT
>NA|TRBV6-5|14|TRBD2|TRBJ2-7
CASKSGDYTYEQYF
TGTGCCAGCAAAAGCGGGGACTACACCTACGAGCAGTACTTC
>NA|TRBV5-1|15|NA|TRBJ1-1
CASSFGVGPYTEAFF
TGCGCCAGCAGCTTCGGAGTAGGGCCTTACACTGAAGCTTTCTTT